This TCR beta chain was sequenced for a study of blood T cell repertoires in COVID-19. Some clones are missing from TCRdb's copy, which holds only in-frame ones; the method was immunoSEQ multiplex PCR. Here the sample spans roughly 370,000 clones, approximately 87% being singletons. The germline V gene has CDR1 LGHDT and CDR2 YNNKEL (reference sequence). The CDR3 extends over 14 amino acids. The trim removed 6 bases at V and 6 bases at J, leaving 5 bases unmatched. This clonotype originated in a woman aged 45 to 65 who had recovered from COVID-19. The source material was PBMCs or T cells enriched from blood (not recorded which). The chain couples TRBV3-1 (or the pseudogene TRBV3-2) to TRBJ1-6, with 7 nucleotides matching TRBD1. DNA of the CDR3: TGTGCCAGCAGACTACAGGGGATTAATTCACCCCTCCACTTT. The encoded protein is CASRLQGINSPLHF.